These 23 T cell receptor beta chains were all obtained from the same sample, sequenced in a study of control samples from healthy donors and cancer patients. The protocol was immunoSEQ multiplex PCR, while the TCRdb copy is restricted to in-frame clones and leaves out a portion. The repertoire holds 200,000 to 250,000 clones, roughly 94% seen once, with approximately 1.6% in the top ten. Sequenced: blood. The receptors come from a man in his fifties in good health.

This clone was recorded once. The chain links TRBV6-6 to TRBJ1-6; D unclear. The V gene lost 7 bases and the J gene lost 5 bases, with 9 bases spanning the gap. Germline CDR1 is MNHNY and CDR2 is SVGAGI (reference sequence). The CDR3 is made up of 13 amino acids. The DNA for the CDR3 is TGTGCCAGCACTCAGGCAAATAATTCACCCCTCCACTTT. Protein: CASTQANNSPLHF.

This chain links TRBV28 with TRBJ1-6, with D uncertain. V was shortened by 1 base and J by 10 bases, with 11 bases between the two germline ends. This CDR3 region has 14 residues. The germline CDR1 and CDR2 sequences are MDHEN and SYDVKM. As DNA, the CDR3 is TGTGCCAGCAGTTTATCCGCGGCCCACTCACCCCTCCACTTT. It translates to CASSLSAAHSPLHF.

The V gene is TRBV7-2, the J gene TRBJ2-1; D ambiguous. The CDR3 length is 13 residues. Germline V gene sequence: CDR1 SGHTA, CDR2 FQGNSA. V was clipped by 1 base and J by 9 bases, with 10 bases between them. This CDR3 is CASSLESRGEQFF. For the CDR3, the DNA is TGTGCCAGCAGCTTAGAGAGTCGCGGTGAGCAGTTCTTC.

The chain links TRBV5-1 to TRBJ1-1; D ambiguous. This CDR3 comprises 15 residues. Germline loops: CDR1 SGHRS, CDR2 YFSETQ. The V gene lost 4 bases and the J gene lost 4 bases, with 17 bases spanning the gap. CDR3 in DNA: TGCGCCAGCAGCCGAGACACGGTTTGGGGCACTGAAGCTTTCTTT. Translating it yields CASSRDTVWGTEAFF.

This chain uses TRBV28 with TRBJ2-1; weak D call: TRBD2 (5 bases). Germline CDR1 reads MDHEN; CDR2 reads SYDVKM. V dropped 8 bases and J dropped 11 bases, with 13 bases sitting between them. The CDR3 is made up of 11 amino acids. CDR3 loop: CASSVREKQFF. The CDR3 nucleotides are TGTGCCAGCTCGGTGAGGGAAAAGCAGTTCTTC.

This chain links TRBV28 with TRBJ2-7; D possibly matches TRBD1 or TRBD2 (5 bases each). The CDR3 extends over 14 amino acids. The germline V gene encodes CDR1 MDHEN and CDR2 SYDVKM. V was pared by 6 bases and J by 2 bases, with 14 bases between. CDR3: CASSLPGPPYEQYF. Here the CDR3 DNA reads TGTGCCAGCAGCCTACCGGGACCCCCCTACGAGCAGTACTTC.

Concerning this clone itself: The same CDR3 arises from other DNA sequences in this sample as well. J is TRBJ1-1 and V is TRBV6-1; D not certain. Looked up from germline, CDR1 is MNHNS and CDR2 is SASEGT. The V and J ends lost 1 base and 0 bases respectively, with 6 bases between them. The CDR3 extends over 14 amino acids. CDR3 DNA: TGTGCCAGCAGTGAAGGAGGTATGAACACTGAAGCTTTCTTT. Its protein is CASSEGGMNTEAFF.

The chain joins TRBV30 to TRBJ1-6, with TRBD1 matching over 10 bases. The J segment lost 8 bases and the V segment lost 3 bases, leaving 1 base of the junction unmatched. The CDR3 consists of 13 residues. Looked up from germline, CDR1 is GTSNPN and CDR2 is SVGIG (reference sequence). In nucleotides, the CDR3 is TGTGCCTGGAGGGACAGGGGGTATTCACCCCTCCACTTT. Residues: CAWRDRGYSPLHF.

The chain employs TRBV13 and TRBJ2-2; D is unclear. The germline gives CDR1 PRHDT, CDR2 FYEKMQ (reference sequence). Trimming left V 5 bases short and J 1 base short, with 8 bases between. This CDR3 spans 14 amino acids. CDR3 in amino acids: CASSPDGNTGELFF. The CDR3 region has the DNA TGTGCCAGCAGCCCGGACGGGAACACCGGGGAGCTGTTTTTT.

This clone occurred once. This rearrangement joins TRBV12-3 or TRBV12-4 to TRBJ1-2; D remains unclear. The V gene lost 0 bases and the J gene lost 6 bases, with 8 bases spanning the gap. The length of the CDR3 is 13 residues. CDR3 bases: TGTGCCAGCAGTTTAGCCCGTACTCATGGCTACACCTTC. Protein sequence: CASSLARTHGYTF.

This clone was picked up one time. The CDR3, as DNA: TGTGCCAGCTCACCGGGTTTAGAGACGGGATCGAACTATGGCTACACCTTC. It encodes CASSPGLETGSNYGYTF. The chain has TRBV18 and TRBJ1-2, with D unresolved. The CDR3 has 17 residues. Germline CDR1 KGHSH, CDR2 LQKENI. V lost 3 bases to trimming and J lost 2 bases, with 19 bases between them.

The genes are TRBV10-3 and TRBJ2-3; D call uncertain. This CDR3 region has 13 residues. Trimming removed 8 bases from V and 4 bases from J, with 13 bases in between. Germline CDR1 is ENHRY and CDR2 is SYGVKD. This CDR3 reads CAIHGTASDTQYF. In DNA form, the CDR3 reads TGTGCCATCCATGGAACCGCGTCAGATACGCAGTATTTT.

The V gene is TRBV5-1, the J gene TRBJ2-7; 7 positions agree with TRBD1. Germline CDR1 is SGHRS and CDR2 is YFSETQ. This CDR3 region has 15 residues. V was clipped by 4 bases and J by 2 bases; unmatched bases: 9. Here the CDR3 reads CASSLGGTATYEQYV. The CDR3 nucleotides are TGCGCCAGCAGCCTTGGTGGGACAGCCACCTACGAGCAGTACGTC.

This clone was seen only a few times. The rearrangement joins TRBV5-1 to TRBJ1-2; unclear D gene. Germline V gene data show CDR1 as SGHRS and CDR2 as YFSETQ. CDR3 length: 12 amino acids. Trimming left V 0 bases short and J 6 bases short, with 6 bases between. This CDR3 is CASSLDADGYTF. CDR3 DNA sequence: TGCGCCAGCAGCTTGGATGCAGATGGCTACACCTTC.

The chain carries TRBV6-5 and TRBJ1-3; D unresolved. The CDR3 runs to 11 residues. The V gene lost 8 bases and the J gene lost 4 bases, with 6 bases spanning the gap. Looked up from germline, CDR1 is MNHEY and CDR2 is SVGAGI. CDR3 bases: TGTGCCAGCTTGAGGGGAAACACCATATATTTT. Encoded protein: CASLRGNTIYF.

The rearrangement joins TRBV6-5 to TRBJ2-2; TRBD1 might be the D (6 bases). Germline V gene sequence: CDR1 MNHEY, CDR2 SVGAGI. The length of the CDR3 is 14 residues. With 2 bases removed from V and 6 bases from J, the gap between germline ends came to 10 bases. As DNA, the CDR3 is TGTGCCAGCAGTTACCGCACAGGGTCCGGGGAGCTGTTTTTT. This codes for CASSYRTGSGELFF.

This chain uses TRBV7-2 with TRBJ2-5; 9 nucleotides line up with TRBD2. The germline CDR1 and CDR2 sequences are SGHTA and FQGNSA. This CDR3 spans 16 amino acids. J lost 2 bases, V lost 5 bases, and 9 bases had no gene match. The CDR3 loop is CASSLRLAAVQETQYF. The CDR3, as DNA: TGTGCCAGCAGCCTTCGACTAGCGGCGGTACAAGAGACCCAGTACTTC.

CDR3 coding DNA: TGTGCCAGCTCATCCAGCCCGACGGCTTCTGGAAACACCATATATTTT. Translation: CASSSSPTASGNTIYF. The chain carries TRBV18 and TRBJ1-3; no reliable D call. The CDR3 is made up of 16 amino acids. The V gene lost 5 bases and the J gene lost 1 base, with 15 bases spanning the gap. Germline CDR1 reads KGHSH; CDR2 reads LQKENI.

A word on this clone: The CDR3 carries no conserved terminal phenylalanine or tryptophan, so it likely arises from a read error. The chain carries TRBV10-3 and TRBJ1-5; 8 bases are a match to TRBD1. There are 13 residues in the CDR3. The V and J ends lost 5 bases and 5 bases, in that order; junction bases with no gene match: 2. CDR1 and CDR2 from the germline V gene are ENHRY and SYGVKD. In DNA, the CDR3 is TGTGCCATCAGTCAGGGGGCCGATCAGCCCCAGCATCTT. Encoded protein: CAISQGADQPQHL.

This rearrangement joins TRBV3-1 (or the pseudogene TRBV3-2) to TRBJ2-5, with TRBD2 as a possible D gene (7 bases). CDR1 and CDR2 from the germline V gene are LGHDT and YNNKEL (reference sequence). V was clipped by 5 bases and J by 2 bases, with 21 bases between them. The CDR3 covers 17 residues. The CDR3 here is CASSSFGGRSVQETQYF. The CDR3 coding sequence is TGTGCCAGCAGCTCTTTCGGGGGGCGAAGTGTTCAAGAGACCCAGTACTTC.

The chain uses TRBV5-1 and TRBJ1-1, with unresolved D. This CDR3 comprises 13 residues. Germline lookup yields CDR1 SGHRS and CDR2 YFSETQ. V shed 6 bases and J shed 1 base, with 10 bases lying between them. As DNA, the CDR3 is TGCGCCAGCACCGATGGGAGGAACACTGAAGCTTTCTTT. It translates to CASTDGRNTEAFF.

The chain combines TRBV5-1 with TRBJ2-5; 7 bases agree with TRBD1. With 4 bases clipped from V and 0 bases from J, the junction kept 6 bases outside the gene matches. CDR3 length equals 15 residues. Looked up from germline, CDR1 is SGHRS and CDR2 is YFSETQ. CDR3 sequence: CASSPGQRYQETQYF. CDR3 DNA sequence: TGCGCCAGCAGCCCGGGACAGAGGTACCAAGAGACCCAGTACTTC.

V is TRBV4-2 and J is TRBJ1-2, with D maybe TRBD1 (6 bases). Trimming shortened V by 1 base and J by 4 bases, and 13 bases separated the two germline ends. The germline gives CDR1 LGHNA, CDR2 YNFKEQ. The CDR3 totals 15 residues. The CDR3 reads CASSQVGEQGYGYTF. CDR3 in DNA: TGTGCCAGCAGCCAAGTAGGCGAACAGGGCTATGGCTACACCTTC.